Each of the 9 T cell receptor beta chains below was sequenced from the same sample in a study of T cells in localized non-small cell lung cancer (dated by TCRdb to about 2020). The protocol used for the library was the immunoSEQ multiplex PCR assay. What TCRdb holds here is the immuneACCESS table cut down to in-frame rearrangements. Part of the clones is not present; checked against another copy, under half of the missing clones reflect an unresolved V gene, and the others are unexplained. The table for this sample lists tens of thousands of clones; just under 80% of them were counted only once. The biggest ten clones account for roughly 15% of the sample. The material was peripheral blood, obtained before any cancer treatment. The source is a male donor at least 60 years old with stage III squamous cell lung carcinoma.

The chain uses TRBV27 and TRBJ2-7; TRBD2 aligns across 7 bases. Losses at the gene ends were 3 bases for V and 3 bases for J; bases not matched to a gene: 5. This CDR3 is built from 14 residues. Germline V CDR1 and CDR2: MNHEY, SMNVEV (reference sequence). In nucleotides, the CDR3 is TGTGCCAGCAGTTTTTCGTGGGAGGGCTACGAGCAGTACTTC. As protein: CASSFSWEGYEQYF.

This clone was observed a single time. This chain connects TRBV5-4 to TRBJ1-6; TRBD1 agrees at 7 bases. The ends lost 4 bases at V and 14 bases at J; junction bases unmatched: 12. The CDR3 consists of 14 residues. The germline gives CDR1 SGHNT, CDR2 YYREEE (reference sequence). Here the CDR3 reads CASSLTGTKGSLHF. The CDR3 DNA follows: TGTGCCAGCAGCCTGACAGGGACAAAAGGTTCCCTCCACTTT.

Written as DNA, the CDR3 is TGTGCCAGCTCACCGTCGGGGCGAGATCAGCCCCAGCATTTT. Translation gives CASSPSGRDQPQHF. The rearrangement joins TRBV18 to TRBJ1-5, with D perhaps matching TRBD1 (5 bases). Trimming took 3 bases from V and 5 from J, leaving 11 bases between them. CDR3 size: 14 residues. The germline CDR1 and CDR2 sequences are KGHSH and LQKENI.

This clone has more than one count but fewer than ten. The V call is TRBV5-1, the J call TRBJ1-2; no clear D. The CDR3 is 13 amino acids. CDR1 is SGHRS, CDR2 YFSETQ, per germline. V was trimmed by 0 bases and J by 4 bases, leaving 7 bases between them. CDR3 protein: CASSLESLYGYTF. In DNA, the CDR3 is TGCGCCAGCAGCTTGGAGTCACTCTATGGCTACACCTTC.

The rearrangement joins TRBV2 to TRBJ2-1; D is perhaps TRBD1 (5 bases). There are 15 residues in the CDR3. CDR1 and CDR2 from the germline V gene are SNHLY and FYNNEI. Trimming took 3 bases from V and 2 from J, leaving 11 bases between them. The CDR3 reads CASSDQDMAYNEQFF. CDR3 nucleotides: TGTGCCAGCAGTGACCAGGACATGGCCTACAATGAGCAGTTCTTC. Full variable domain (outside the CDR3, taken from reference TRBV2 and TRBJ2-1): EPEVTQTPSHQVTQMGQEVILRCVPISNHLYFYWYRQILGQKVEFLVSFYNNEISEKSEIFDDQFSVERPDGSNFTLKIRSTKLEDSAMYFCASSDQDMAYNEQFFGPGTRLTVL.

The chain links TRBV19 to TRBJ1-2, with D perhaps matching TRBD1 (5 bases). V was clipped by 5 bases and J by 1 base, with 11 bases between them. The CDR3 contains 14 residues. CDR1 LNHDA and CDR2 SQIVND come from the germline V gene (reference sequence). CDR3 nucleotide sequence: TGTGCCAGTAGTGAGAACAGGTTTAACTATGGCTACACCTTC. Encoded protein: CASSENRFNYGYTF.

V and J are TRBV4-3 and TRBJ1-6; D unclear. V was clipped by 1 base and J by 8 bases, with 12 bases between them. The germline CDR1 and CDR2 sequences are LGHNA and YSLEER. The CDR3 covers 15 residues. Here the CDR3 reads CASSQVSEGYSPLHF. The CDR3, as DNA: TGCGCCAGCAGCCAAGTTTCTGAGGGATATTCACCCCTCCACTTT.

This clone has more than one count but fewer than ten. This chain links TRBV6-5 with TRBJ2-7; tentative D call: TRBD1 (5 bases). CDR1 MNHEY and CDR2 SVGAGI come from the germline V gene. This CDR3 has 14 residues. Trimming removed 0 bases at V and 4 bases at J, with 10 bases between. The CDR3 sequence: CASSYSTAGYEQYF. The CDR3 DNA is TGTGCCAGCAGTTACTCGACAGCAGGGTACGAGCAGTACTTC.

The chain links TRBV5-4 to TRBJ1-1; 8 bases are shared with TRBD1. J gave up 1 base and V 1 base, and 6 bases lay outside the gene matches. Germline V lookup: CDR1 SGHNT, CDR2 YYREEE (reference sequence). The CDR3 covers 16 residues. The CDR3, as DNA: TGTGCCAGCAGCTTGAGGCAGGGGGCTCAGAACACTGAAGCTTTCTTT. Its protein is CASSLRQGAQNTEAFF. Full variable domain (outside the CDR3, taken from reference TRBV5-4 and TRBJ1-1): ETGVTQSPTHLIKTRGQQVTLRCSSQSGHNTVSWYQQALGQGPQFIFQYYREEENGRGNFPPRFSGLQFPNYSSELNVNALELDDSALYLCASSLRQGAQNTEAFFGQGTRLTVV.